This T cell receptor beta chain was retrieved from a study of T cells in Graves' hyperthyroidism and ophthalmopathy. This clonotype appeared a few times. The V gene end was trimmed by 4 bases and the J gene end by 5 bases; junction bases not matched to a gene: 4. Germline V CDR1 and CDR2: ENHRY, SYGVKD. The CDR3 is 15 residues long. Criteria for exclusion of patients were uncontrolled infection, other autoimmune disease, pregnancy or lactation. The source material, RNA transcripts, was used to amplify TCR beta CDR3 regions. The primer set for the first-round RT-PCR of the TCR CDR3 was HTBI. TCRdb called the multiplex PCR reads again in MiXCR, with one record for every CDR3 protein. The data contain about 420,000 distinct CDR3 sequences, around 15% of them singletons.

The TCR comes from a woman aged 18-29 years with Graves' hyperthyroidism. V gene TRBV10-3 combines with J gene TRBJ2-3, with TRBD2 identical over 12 bases. The sample taken for sequencing was blood. As DNA, the CDR3 is TGTGCCATCAGTGGACTAGCGGGAGAGGAAGATACGCAGTATTTT. It yields the protein CAISGLAGEEDTQYF.